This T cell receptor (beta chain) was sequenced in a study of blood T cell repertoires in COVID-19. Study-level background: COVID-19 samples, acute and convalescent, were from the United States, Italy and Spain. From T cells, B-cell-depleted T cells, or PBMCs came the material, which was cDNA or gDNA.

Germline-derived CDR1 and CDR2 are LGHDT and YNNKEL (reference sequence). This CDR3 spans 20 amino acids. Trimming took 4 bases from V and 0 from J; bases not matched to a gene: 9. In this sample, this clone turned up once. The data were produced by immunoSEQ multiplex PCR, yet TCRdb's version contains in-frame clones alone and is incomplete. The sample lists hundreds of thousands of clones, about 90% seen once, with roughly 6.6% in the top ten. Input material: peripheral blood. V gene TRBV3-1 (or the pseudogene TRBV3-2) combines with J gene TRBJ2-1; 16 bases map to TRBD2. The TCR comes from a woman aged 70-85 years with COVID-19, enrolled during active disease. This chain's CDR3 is CASSPSVGLAGGSSYNEQFF. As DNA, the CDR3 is TGTGCCAGCAGCCCCTCTGTGGGACTAGCGGGGGGGAGCTCCTACAATGAGCAGTTCTTC.